Listed below are T cell receptor beta chains from one sample, sequenced in a study of shared clonotypes between healthy human individuals. Repertoires were generated with immunoSEQ multiplex PCR, while TCRdb's copy carries only in-frame clones and drops some. The sample includes around 2,000,000 clones, 85% to 95% of them seen just once. Sequencing input: naive CD8+ T cells from PBMCs. The source is a man aged 18 to 35 in good health. Some clones in this sample may be carry-over from other donors' samples. Each CDR3 is given with its conserved first and last residue. The D gene is left open where the match is weak. Only some rows state a clone size, as once, few, many or a class for expanded clones.

d_call j_call v_call cdr3_length clone_size cdr3_aa cdr3_nt
NA TRBJ2-5 TRBV4-1 16 once CASSQEVGTPADTQYF TGCGCCAGCAGCCAAGAAGTCGGGACTCCAGCAGATACCCAGTACTTC
TRBD2 TRBJ2-7 TRBV7-9 16 NA CASSLAGGSSSYEQYF TGTGCCAGCAGCTTAGCCGGCGGGAGTAGCTCCTACGAGCAGTACTTC
NA TRBJ2-1 TRBV5-1 12 once CASSLGNNEQFF TGCGCCAGCAGCTTGGGTAATAATGAGCAGTTCTTC
TRBD2 TRBJ2-7 TRBV18 16 NA CATPGTSGRPGHEQYF TGTGCCACCCCCGGGACTAGCGGGAGGCCGGGGCACGAGCAGTACTTC
NA TRBJ1-2 TRBV9 15 NA CASSPHRDPDDGYTF TGTGCCAGCAGCCCCCACAGGGACCCCGATGATGGCTACACCTTC
NA TRBJ2-7 TRBV27 14 NA CASSLIGPSYEQYF TGTGCCAGCAGTTTAATTGGACCATCCTACGAGCAGTACTTC
NA TRBJ2-3 TRBV9 11 NA CASSGGNTQYF TGTGCCAGCAGCGGCGGGAATACGCAGTATTTT
TRBD1 TRBJ1-5 TRBV28 16 NA CASSQRQGWGNQPQHF TGTGCCAGCAGTCAGCGACAGGGTTGGGGAAATCAGCCCCAGCATTTT
TRBD2 TRBJ2-7 TRBV28 17 NA CASSFSSGTSFTYEQYF TGTGCCAGCAGTTTCTCTAGCGGGACTTCATTCACCTACGAGCAGTACTTC
NA TRBJ2-1 TRBV7-9 16 NA CASSFGSYPKFDEQFF TGTGCCAGCAGCTTCGGTTCCTACCCGAAGTTCGATGAGCAGTTCTTC
TRBD2 TRBJ2-1 TRBV9 19 NA CASSVVGTSGGGPYNEQFF TGTGCCAGCAGCGTAGTGGGAACTAGCGGGGGAGGGCCCTACAATGAGCAGTTCTTC
NA TRBJ2-7 TRBV4-1 13 few CASSQRITYEQYF TGCGCCAGCAGCCAGCGTATCACCTACGAGCAGTACTTC
TRBD1 TRBJ1-1 TRBV13 17 NA CASSLGPQGAGDTEAFF TGTGCCAGCAGCTTAGGTCCCCAGGGGGCGGGGGACACTGAAGCTTTCTTT
NA TRBJ1-1 TRBV4-3 13 NA CASSPTRGTEAFF TGCGCCAGCAGCCCGACGCGAGGGACTGAAGCTTTCTTT
TRBD2 TRBJ2-7 TRBV15 14 NA CATSGGLAVYEQYF TGTGCCACCAGCGGGGGACTAGCTGTCTACGAGCAGTACTTC
NA TRBJ1-5 TRBV28 16 NA CASSLFQGISNQPQHF TGTGCCAGCAGTTTATTCCAGGGGATTAGCAATCAGCCCCAGCATTTT
TRBD2 TRBJ2-3 TRBV7-7 15 NA CASSSLAGATDTQYF TGTGCCAGCAGCTCACTAGCGGGAGCCACAGATACGCAGTATTTT
TRBD2 TRBJ2-1 TRBV13 16 NA CASSPRTSGGYNEQFF TGTGCCAGCAGCCCTCGGACTAGCGGGGGGTACAATGAGCAGTTCTTC
NA TRBJ2-2 TRBV27 13 NA CASSHGSARELFF TGTGCCAGCAGTCACGGGTCCGCCAGGGAGCTGTTTTTT
NA TRBJ2-1 TRBV15 15 NA CATSKTPRGNNEQFF TGTGCCACCAGCAAAACCCCCAGGGGTAACAATGAGCAGTTCTTC
NA TRBJ2-1 TRBV19 13 NA CATRLGPANEQFF TGTGCCACTAGGCTCGGACCTGCGAATGAGCAGTTCTTC
TRBD1 TRBJ1-5 TRBV7-9 15 NA CASSLGQGVNQPQHF TGTGCCAGCAGCTTGGGACAGGGGGTAAATCAGCCCCAGCATTTT
NA TRBJ1-1 TRBV19 14 NA CASSGGKGNTEAFF TGTGCCAGTAGTGGGGGGAAAGGGAACACTGAAGCTTTCTTT
NA TRBJ2-3 TRBV7-9 13 NA CASSPGISDTQYF TGTGCCAGCAGCCCTGGGATTTCAGATACGCAGTATTTT
TRBD1 TRBJ2-7 TRBV28 14 NA CASKIGTEFYEQYF TGTGCCAGCAAGATAGGGACAGAGTTTTACGAGCAGTACTTC
NA TRBJ2-6 TRBV7-9 19 NA CASSLPGLALSSGANVLTF TGTGCCAGCAGCTTACCCGGGTTAGCATTGTCCTCTGGGGCCAACGTCCTGACTTTC
NA TRBJ2-2 TRBV7-6 17 once CASSLVRLALGTGELFF TGTGCCAGCAGCTTAGTTCGGCTAGCGTTGGGTACCGGGGAGCTGTTTTTT